These T cell receptor beta chains were read from a single sample in a study. TCRdb recomputed calls from the RT-PCR reads with MiXCR, one row per CDR3 protein. The repertoire holds approximately 720,000 distinct CDR3 sequences, with 14% as singletons. The specimen sequenced was memory CD4+ T cells from blood. These receptors were collected from a female donor in good health, serving as a healthy control. The CDR3 runs from the conserved cysteine through the conserved F or W. A D gene is named only where the DNA matches it firmly. Size values are once, few and many counts, or a class for expanded clones, and some rows have none.

>TRBJ2-4|TRBV5-5|14|few|.
TGTGCCAGCAGCTTCGGCTTAGCCAAAAACATTCAGTACTTC
CASSFGLAKNIQYF
>TRBJ1-4|TRBV18|15|.|TRBD1
TGTGCCAGCTCACCGGGGACAGGGCCTGGTGAAAAACTGTTTTTT
CASSPGTGPGEKLFF
>TRBJ2-1|TRBV5-4|15|few|TRBD2
TGTGCCAGCAGCCGACAAACTAGCGGGAGCTATGAGCAGTTCTTC
CASSRQTSGSYEQFF
>TRBJ1-2|TRBV4-1|14|few|.
TGCGCCAGCAGCCCCCGGGACATTATCTATGGCTACACCTTC
CASSPRDIIYGYTF
>TRBJ2-1|TRBV3-1|11|.|.
TGTGCCAGCAGCCAAGCGGGGATGGAGTTCTTC
CASSQAGMEFF
>TRBJ1-2|TRBV18|14|few|TRBD1
TGTGCCAGCTCACCGTCGGGACAGGGCTATGGCTACACCTTC
CASSPSGQGYGYTF
>TRBJ1-5|TRBV20-1|15|many|TRBD1
TGCAGTGCTAGGTGGTCGGACAGGGGGCAGGGGCCCCAGCATTTT
CSARWSDRGQGPQHF
>TRBJ2-3|TRBV5-5|13|.|.
TGTGCCAGCAGCTCGGACAGCGGTGATACGCAGTATTTT
CASSSDSGDTQYF
>TRBJ1-1|TRBV20-1|15|many|.
TGCAGTGCTAGAGACCTTTCCAGGACGAACACTGAAGCTTTCTTT
CSARDLSRTNTEAFF
>TRBJ2-7|TRBV4-3|14|once|TRBD1
TGCGCCAGCAGCACCCGGACAGGATCCTCCGAGCAGTACTTC
CASSTRTGSSEQYF
>TRBJ1-4|TRBV6-5|15|few|.
TGTGCCAGCAGTTCCACTCTTGCAACTAATGAAAAACTGTTTTTT
CASSSTLATNEKLFF
>TRBJ1-3|TRBV19|13|many|.
TGTGCCAGCAGGGCGAGCTCTGGAAACACCATATATTTT
CASRASSGNTIYF
>TRBJ1-2|TRBV12-3/TRBV12-4|13|.|.
TGTGCCAGCAGTTTCAGGGAATGGAGTGGCTACACCTTC
CASSFREWSGYTF
>TRBJ2-1|TRBV4-1|19|many|.
TGCGCCAGCAGCAGGGCCGGTGGCCCAAGTTCGAGCTCCTACAATGAGCAGTTCTTC
CASSRAGGPSSSSYNEQFF
>TRBJ2-6|TRBV10-3|17|few|.
TGTGCCATCAGTGAATTCGCCCAGCCCCCTGGGGCCAACGTCCTGACTTTC
CAISEFAQPPGANVLTF
>TRBJ1-2|TRBV10-3|16|few|TRBD1
TGTGCCATCAGTGAGTCCCCGGGACAGGGTCCTATCGGCTACACCTTC
CAISESPGQGPIGYTF
>TRBJ2-1|TRBV5-6|18|.|TRBD2
TGTGCCAGCAGCTTGGAGGTTAGCGGGAGGTTCTCCTACAATGAGCAGTTCTTC
CASSLEVSGRFSYNEQFF
>TRBJ2-3|TRBV6-6|18|.|TRBD2
TGTGCCAGCAGTTACCCATCATCGGGGGGAGATTTCACAGATACGCAGTATTTT
CASSYPSSGGDFTDTQYF
>TRBJ2-3|TRBV9|16|.|.
TGTGCCAGCAGCGCCTCTGTAGACTCTTACACAGATACGCAGTATTTT
CASSASVDSYTDTQYF
>TRBJ2-7|TRBV28|15|.|TRBD1
TGTGCCAGCAGTTCCATGACAGGGTTGTCGGACGAGCAGTACTTC
CASSSMTGLSDEQYF
>TRBJ2-3|TRBV11-2|15|few|.
TGTGCCAGCAGCTTAATGTACGGGAGCTCCGATACGCAGTATTTT
CASSLMYGSSDTQYF
>TRBJ2-7|TRBV20-1|19|.|.
TGCAGTGCTAGAACCCTGCTGAGGGGGAATTGGGAGAGCTCCTACGAGCAGTACTTC
CSARTLLRGNWESSYEQYF
>TRBJ2-1|TRBV10-1|14|few|.
TGCGCCAGCAGTGACCCGGGCCAAAAGCTGGGGCAGTTCTTC
CASSDPGQKLGQFF
>TRBJ1-4|TRBV5-8|15|.|.
TGTGCCAGCAGCTTGGCCGGTGGATCTAATGAAAAACTGTTTTTT
CASSLAGGSNEKLFF
>TRBJ2-1|TRBV20-1|15|few|.
TGCAGTGCTAGAGATCGGACGCGTCAGTACAATGAGCAGTTCTTC
CSARDRTRQYNEQFF
>TRBJ1-4|TRBV5-6|15|many|.
TGTGCCAGCAGCGTCATGCAGGCTTATAATGAAAAACTGTTTTTT
CASSVMQAYNEKLFF
>TRBJ2-3|TRBV27|17|.|TRBD2
TGTGCCAGCAGCCCAGGGCACGGACTAGCGGGAAGAGATACGCAGTATTTT
CASSPGHGLAGRDTQYF
>TRBJ1-1|TRBV3-1|14|many|.
TGTGCCAGCAGCTTAGGGCACTCGAACACTGAAGCTTTCTTT
CASSLGHSNTEAFF
>TRBJ2-5|TRBV29-1|14|.|TRBD2
TGCAGCGTTAGAGAGGCCGGCGGGGGTGAGACCCAGTACTTC
CSVREAGGGETQYF
>TRBJ1-2|TRBV7-2|15|.|.
TGTGCCAGCAGCCGCGAGAGGGGACAATTCTATGGCTACACCTTC
CASSRERGQFYGYTF
>TRBJ2-1|TRBV5-1|16|.|TRBD2
TGCGCCAGCAGCTTGGAGGGACTAGCGGGAGAGGATGAGCAGTTCTTC
CASSLEGLAGEDEQFF
>TRBJ2-7|TRBV29-1|13|many|TRBD1
TGCAGCGTTGAAGGTTACAGGGGGCTCGAGCAGTACTTC
CSVEGYRGLEQYF
>TRBJ1-5|TRBV28|12|.|.
TGTGCCAGCAGCCAACGCCCCTTGCCCCAGCATTTT
CASSQRPLPQHF
>TRBJ2-7|TRBV5-1|14|.|TRBD1
TGCGCCAGCAGCATAGAGACAGGGGTCTACGAGCAGTACTTC
CASSIETGVYEQYF
>TRBJ2-7|TRBV27|13|few|TRBD2
TGTGCCAGCACAACCCCGGGGGGGTACGAGCAGTACTTC
CASTTPGGYEQYF
>TRBJ2-7|TRBV6-5|15|many|TRBD2
TGTGCCAGCAGCTCCGGGACTAGCGGGGCCTACGAGCAGTACTTC
CASSSGTSGAYEQYF
>TRBJ2-7|TRBV6-5|14|.|.
TGTGCCAGCAGTTACTCAGTCGGGATCTACGAGCAGTACTTC
CASSYSVGIYEQYF
>TRBJ2-5|TRBV12-3/TRBV12-4|15|many|.
TGTGCCAGCAGCCCACACCGGGGAAGGGGAGAGACCCAGTACTTC
CASSPHRGRGETQYF
>TRBJ2-1|TRBV7-2|15|few|.
TGTGCCAGCAGCTTCGGACCCATCTCCTACAATGAGCAGTTCTTC
CASSFGPISYNEQFF
>TRBJ2-7|TRBV6-6|15|many|TRBD1
TGTGCCAGCAGTTATCCACAGGGGGCCGCCTACGAGCAGTACTTC
CASSYPQGAAYEQYF
>TRBJ1-1|TRBV27|13|.|.
TGTGCCAGCATGAGGGAGATGAACACTGAAGCTTTCTTT
CASMREMNTEAFF
>TRBJ2-1|TRBV19|16|.|TRBD2
TGTGCCAGTAAAGCTAGCGGTGTAGCCTCCTACAATGAGCAGTTCTTC
CASKASGVASYNEQFF
>TRBJ2-7|TRBV6-5|13|many|.
TGTGCCAGCAGGCCACCGGGGGTTAACGAGCAGTACTTC
CASRPPGVNEQYF
>TRBJ2-7|TRBV7-2|15|many|TRBD1
TGTGCCAGCAGCTTAATGATCGGCAGGGGGTACGAGCAGTACTTC
CASSLMIGRGYEQYF
>TRBJ1-4|TRBV27|16|few|.
TGTGCCAGCAGTTTCTATGGAGGGGATGAACATGAAAAACTGTTTTTT
CASSFYGGDEHEKLFF